A single sample gave rise to the 7 T cell receptor beta chains below, sequenced in a study of read filtering for tumor transcriptome and immune sequencing. The library was built from about 0.4 ug RNA with molecular barcoded adaptors for alpha/delta and beta/gamma chains. TCRdb re-called the reads through MiXCR, storing one row per CDR3 protein. This table has 45,000 to 55,000 distinct CDR3 sequences, roughly 19% appearing once. The sample taken for sequencing was a population of CD138-negative cells sorted from bone marrow. The receptor source for this set is a donor at least 40 years old with multiple myeloma.

This clonotype was detected many times. The rearrangement uses TRBV5-1 and TRBJ1-5; weak D call: TRBD1 (5 bases). V lost 5 bases, J lost 3 bases, and 15 bases lay in between. The CDR3 totals 15 residues. Looked up from germline, CDR1 is SGHRS and CDR2 is YFSETQ. The CDR3 sequence is CASRFSTGHNQPQHF. Written as DNA, the CDR3 is TGCGCCAGCAGATTCTCCACAGGCCACAATCAGCCCCAGCATTTT. Full variable domain (rest looked up from reference TRBV5-1 and TRBJ1-5): KAGVTQTPRYLIKTRGQQVTLSCSPISGHRSVSWYQQTPGQGLQFLFEYFSETQRNKGNFPGRFSGRQFSNSRSEMNVSTLELGDSALYLCASRFSTGHNQPQHFGDGTRLSIL.

This clonotype was detected ten times or more. The chain uses TRBV7-8 and TRBJ2-5; no clear D gene. Trimming cost V 5 bases and J 2 bases, with 18 bases left between them. This CDR3 spans 16 amino acids. The germline gives CDR1 SGHVS, CDR2 FQNEAQ. CDR3 amino acids: CASSPSAAYRQETQYF. The CDR3 DNA is TGTGCCAGCAGCCCCAGTGCGGCGTATCGGCAAGAGACCCAGTACTTC.

This clonotype showed up many times. This chain joins TRBV20-1 and TRBJ2-3, with 11 bases identical to TRBD2. The germline gives CDR1 DFQATT, CDR2 SNEGSKA (reference sequence). V lost 7 bases to trimming and J lost 2 bases; unmatched junction nucleotides: 2. The CDR3 runs 13 residues. The CDR3: CSGLAGTTDTQYF. Here the CDR3 DNA reads TGCAGTGGACTAGCGGGGACCACAGATACGCAGTATTTT.

This clonotype has ten or more counts. The rearrangement joins TRBV7-9 to TRBJ2-3; TRBD1 agrees at 9 bases. Germline-derived CDR1 and CDR2 are SEHNR and FQNEAQ (reference sequence). Trimming took 6 bases from V and 6 from J; bases not matched to a gene: 7. The CDR3 totals 14 residues. Written as DNA, the CDR3 is TGTGCCAGCAGTTTTCCGGGACAGGGTGATACGCAGTATTTT. It codes for CASSFPGQGDTQYF.

This clonotype was recorded at least ten times. This rearrangement joins TRBV5-1 to TRBJ2-1; TRBD1 matches 10 bases. Germline CDR1 is SGHRS and CDR2 is YFSETQ. The CDR3 is 16 residues long. V was pared by 0 bases and J by 1 base, with 1 base of the junction left unmatched. In nucleotides, the CDR3 is TGCGCCAGCAGCTTGGGACAGGGGGCATCCTACAATGAGCAGTTCTTC. Translation gives CASSLGQGASYNEQFF.

This clonotype was recorded a few times. The V and J genes are TRBV7-9 and TRBJ2-7; 7 bases map to TRBD2. This CDR3 is 12 amino acids long. The germline CDR1 and CDR2 sequences are SEHNR and FQNEAQ (reference sequence). The chain's CDR3 is CAAGPGGSEQYF. The CDR3 bases are TGTGCAGCGGGGCCGGGGGGAAGTGAGCAGTACTTC. Full variable domain (remainder filled in from reference TRBV7-9 and TRBJ2-7): DTGVSQNPRHKITKRGQNVTFRCDPISEHNRLYWYRQTLGQGPEFLTYFQNEAQLEKSRLLSDRFSAERPKGSFSTLEIQRTEQGDSAMYLCAAGPGGSEQYFGPGTRLTVT.

This clonotype was picked up many times. The genes are TRBV7-3 and TRBJ2-1; D is unresolved. Germline CDR1 SGHTA, CDR2 FQGTGA. The CDR3 loop spans 15 amino acids. Deletions cut 8 bases from V and 0 bases from J, with 14 bases between. CDR3 region: CASSTLASSYNEQFF. In DNA, the CDR3 is TGTGCCAGCTCCACTTTAGCAAGCTCCTACAATGAGCAGTTCTTC.